The T cell receptor beta chain described here comes from a study of shared clonotypes between healthy human individuals. Background on the study: Donors, aged 18 to 49, were a couple of women and a few men.

Each sample came from a Caucasian adult donor living in Nashville, Tennessee. This clone is a singleton in its sample. Genomic DNA belonging to each subset was distributed in equal measure over several immunoSEQ plates. Replicate PCRs for unsorted PBMC used approximately 0.3 ug DNA (roughly 29,000 T cell genomes). Libraries were prepared by immunoSEQ multiplex PCR; TCRdb keeps only in-frame clonotypes and omits some of them. Among about half a million clones listed, approximately 79% were seen once. The source of this sequence is a woman aged 40 to 49 in good health. Some clones in this sample may be carry-over from other donors' samples. Source material: PBMCs.

The CDR3, as DNA: TGTGCCAGCAGTGAGAGGCAGGGGGGAGAAAAACTGTTTTTT. It specifies CASSERQGGEKLFF. The gene calls are TRBV2 and TRBJ1-4, with TRBD1 matching over 7 bases. The CDR3 contains 14 residues. The germline CDR1 and CDR2 sequences are SNHLY and FYNNEI. V lost 3 bases to trimming and J lost 8 bases; unmatched junction nucleotides: 6. Full variable domain (rest looked up from reference TRBV2 and TRBJ1-4): EPEVTQTPSHQVTQMGQEVILRCVPISNHLYFYWYRQILGQKVEFLVSFYNNEISEKSEIFDDQFSVERPDGSNFTLKIRSTKLEDSAMYFCASSERQGGEKLFFGSGTQLSVL.